The 17 T cell receptor beta chains reported below all come from one sample, sequenced in a study of CD8+CD57+ T cells in acquired aplastic anemia. Genomic DNA, serving as template, underwent TCR beta VDJ and CDR3 profiling. Using its own MiXCR run on the reads, TCRdb lists one record per CDR3 protein. The sample carries about 160,000 distinct CDR3 sequences, 70% to 80% recorded once. Before being chosen for sequencing, patients had shown CD8+CD57+ cell expansion by flow cytometry. Sequenced: sorted CD4+, CD8+, or CD8+CD57+ T cells (not recorded which) from PBMCs. The source of these receptors is a human donor with aplastic anemia.

This clonotype was seen at least ten times. This chain links TRBV6-2 or TRBV6-3 with TRBJ1-2; unclear D gene. This CDR3 comprises 12 residues. Germline V gene lookup returns CDR1 MNHEY and CDR2 SVGEGT. The V gene lost 8 bases and the J gene lost 8 bases, with 15 bases spanning the gap. The CDR3, as DNA: TGTGCCAGCCTAGCCTCCATGGACGGCTACACCTTC. Translation gives CASLASMDGYTF.

DNA for the CDR3: TGTGCCAGCAAACCCGGCGACCAAGAGACCCAGTACTTC. It encodes CASKPGDQETQYF. The chain uses TRBV12-3 or TRBV12-4 and TRBJ2-1; no clear D gene. The last part of the DNA fits TRBJ2-5 better; the J call may be wrong. CDR3 size: 13 residues.

This rearrangement joins TRBV7-2 to TRBJ1-2, with TRBD1 matching over 8 bases. The V and J ends lost 5 bases and 8 bases, in that order; junction bases with no gene match: 16. The CDR3 loop spans 16 amino acids. Germline V gene data show CDR1 as SGHTA and CDR2 as FQGNSA. CDR3 DNA sequence: TGTGCCAGCAGCCAAGATCGACAGGGGCAAGTCTACGGCTACACCTTC. Its translation: CASSQDRQGQVYGYTF. The variable domain in full, with the rest retrieved from reference TRBV7-2 and TRBJ1-2, is GAGVSQSPSNKVTEKGKDVELRCDPISGHTALYWYRQSLGQGLEFLIYFQGNSAPDKSGLPSDRFSAERTGGSVSTLTIQRTQQEDSAVYLCASSQDRQGQVYGYTFGSGTRLTVV.

In this sample, this clonotype turned up once. The rearrangement uses TRBV19 and TRBJ2-5, with 7 positions matching TRBD2. The DNA end is a closer match to TRBJ2-7, so the J assignment may be wrong. CDR3 length equals 19 residues. Germline V gene sequence: CDR1 LNHDA, CDR2 SQIVND (reference sequence). CDR3 amino acids: CASSIAPLRSGTESYEQYF. Here the CDR3 DNA reads TGTGCCAGTAGTATAGCCCCCTTAAGGAGCGGGACGGAATCCTACGAGCAGTACTTC.

This clonotype was counted between two and nine times. The J gene is TRBJ2-5, the V gene TRBV2; D remains unclear. This CDR3 region has 11 residues. The ends were cut back, 4 bases at V and 5 bases at J, with 5 bases in the middle. CDR1 and CDR2 (germline): SNHLY, FYNNEI. Here the CDR3 reads CASSVKETQYF. CDR3 DNA sequence: TGTGCCAGCAGTGTCAAGGAGACCCAGTACTTC.

This clonotype showed up just once. This sequence joins TRBV29-1 and TRBJ1-2; no definite D call. Germline values: CDR1 SQVTM, CDR2 ANQGSEA. This CDR3 region has 13 residues. V was clipped by 3 bases and J by 7 bases, with 15 bases between them. The CDR3 here is CSVDWAGPLGYTF. In DNA form, the CDR3 reads TGCAGCGTTGATTGGGCAGGCCCGCTTGGCTACACCTTC.

This clonotype occurred once. This chain connects TRBV7-2 to TRBJ2-5; D is perhaps TRBD1 or TRBD2 (5 bases each). Looked up from germline, CDR1 is SGHTA and CDR2 is FQGNSA. V lost 4 bases, J lost 4 bases, and 10 bases lay in between. The CDR3 runs 13 residues. In DNA, the CDR3 is TGTGCCAGCAGCTCCCAGAGGGGAGAGACCCAGTACTTC. This gives the protein CASSSQRGETQYF.

This clonotype occurred a few times. V gene TRBV10-3 combines with J gene TRBJ2-7; possibly TRBD2 for D (6 bases). Between the trimmed V and J ends, which lost 10 bases and 0 bases, there was a span of 22 bases. This CDR3 spans 16 amino acids. CDR1 and CDR2 from the germline V gene are ENHRY and SYGVKD. Written as DNA, the CDR3 is TGTGCCACTGGCGAACACTCGGGAGCTAGCTCCTACGAGCAGTACTTC. This translates into CATGEHSGASSYEQYF.

The chain uses TRBV19 and TRBJ2-1, with D perhaps TRBD2 (5 bases). Germline lookup yields CDR1 LNHDA and CDR2 SQIVND (reference sequence). CDR3 length: 13 residues. V was cut by 4 bases and J by 13 bases, with 17 bases left in between. The CDR3: CASSTEGGRKQFF. The CDR3 bases are TGTGCCAGTAGTACCGAGGGTGGACGTAAACAGTTCTTC.

V usage is TRBV20-1 and J usage is TRBJ2-1, with 11 bases aligning to TRBD2. Per the germline V gene, CDR1 is DFQATT and CDR2 is SNEGSKA (reference sequence). The trim removed 6 bases at V and 13 bases at J, leaving 5 bases unmatched. The CDR3 is 11 residues long. CDR3 protein: CSASSGRAQFF. The CDR3 DNA reads as TGCAGTGCGAGTAGCGGGAGGGCCCAGTTCTTC.

Of note for this clonotype: A read error may account for a junction end that differs from germline. V gene TRBV7-9 combines with J gene TRBJ2-7; the D is unclear. The length of the CDR3 is 14 residues. Germline V lookup: CDR1 SEHNR, CDR2 FQNEAQ (reference sequence). The CDR3 DNA sequence: TGCGCCAGCAGCCAAGAGCCCCTAACCTACGAGCAGTACTTC. Amino acids: CASSQEPLTYEQYF.

The gene calls are TRBV9 and TRBJ2-7; tentative D call: TRBD2 (6 bases). The CDR3 consists of 15 residues. CDR1 and CDR2 from the germline V gene are SGDLS and YYNGEE. V was cut by 3 bases and J by 1 base, with 14 bases left in between. CDR3 in DNA: TGTGCCAGCAGCGCGTTGGGCAGCGGGTCCTACGAGCAGTACTTC. Translated, it gives CASSALGSGSYEQYF.

The CDR3 DNA reads as TGTGCCAGCAGTCTTGGGGGACATCAGTACGTC. Encoded protein: CASSLGGHQYV. This chain joins TRBV7-9 and TRBJ2-7, with a tentative D call TRBD1 (6 bases). The CDR3 is made up of 11 amino acids. Germline CDR1 and CDR2: SEHNR and FQNEAQ (reference sequence). Trimming took 6 bases from V and 10 from J, leaving 13 bases between them.

This clonotype occurred once. V gene TRBV10-3 combines with J gene TRBJ2-7; D call uncertain. The ends were cut back, 2 bases at V and 1 base at J, with 15 bases in the middle. This CDR3 has 16 amino acids. Germline CDR1 reads ENHRY; CDR2 reads SYGVKD. CDR3 protein: CAISEGRTARSYEQYF. DNA for the CDR3: TGTGCCATCAGTGAGGGCAGAACGGCGAGGTCCTACGAGCAGTACTTC.

This clonotype came up once. As the CDR3 is not closed by the conserved phenylalanine or tryptophan, this likely results from a read error. CDR3 loop: CASSRTGGRDEQFL. The CDR3 region has the DNA TGTGCCAGCAGCAGGACAGGGGGCAGGGATGAGCAGTTCCTC. The chain links TRBV9 to TRBJ2-1, with 11 bases aligning to TRBD1. This CDR3 region has 14 residues. Germline CDR1 is SGDLS and CDR2 is YYNGEE. After removal of 4 bases from V and 8 bases from J, the junction contained 5 bases not matched to a gene.

This clonotype has only one observation. The chain recombines TRBV10-2 with TRBJ1-2, with no clear D. The ends were cut back, 0 bases at V and 4 bases at J, with 12 bases in the middle. This CDR3 contains 15 residues. Per the germline V gene, CDR1 is WSHSY and CDR2 is SAAADI. DNA for the CDR3: TGCGCCAGCAGTGAGTCTTGGACGGACGTCTATGGCTACACCTTC. Amino acid sequence: CASSESWTDVYGYTF.

This clonotype appeared a few times. The chain joins TRBV15 to TRBJ2-7, with TRBD1 identical over 7 bases. V shed 0 bases and J 0 bases; nucleotides not matched to a gene: 8. Germline V gene sequence: CDR1 LNHNV, CDR2 YYDKDF (reference sequence). This CDR3 spans 17 amino acids. The CDR3 sequence: CATSRDDLGQSSYEQYF. In DNA form, the CDR3 reads TGTGCCACCAGCAGAGATGATCTGGGACAGAGCTCCTACGAGCAGTACTTC.